This passage covers 13 T cell receptor beta chains from one sample sequenced in a study of T cell changes during pregnancy in multiple sclerosis. The table came from immunoSEQ multiplex PCR; TCRdb's copy has only in-frame clones and leaves some out. The sample has under 65,000 clones; 75% to 95% are singletons. The sequencing used peripheral blood, collected after pregnancy. The receptor set was obtained from a female donor in good health, enrolled as a control in a pregnancy study.

The chain uses TRBV29-1 and TRBJ2-1, with 9 bases aligning to TRBD1. Germline CDR1 is SQVTM and CDR2 is ANQGSEA. The CDR3 runs 16 residues. V shed 3 bases, J shed 4 bases, and the junction held 10 bases outside the gene matches. The DNA for the CDR3 is TGCAGCGTTGATCCGGTTGACAGGGGGATGTACAATGAGCAGTTCTTC. It yields the protein CSVDPVDRGMYNEQFF.

The rearrangement uses TRBV10-2 and TRBJ1-5; TRBD1 is a possible D gene (5 bases). V lost 4 bases, J lost 6 bases, and 13 bases lay in between. This CDR3 comprises 14 residues. Germline CDR1 WSHSY, CDR2 SAAADI. CDR3 bases: TGCGCCAGCAGTGTTCAGGGAAACGGTCAGCCCCAGCATTTT. Amino acid sequence: CASSVQGNGQPQHF.

The count of this clone is one. The chain has TRBV28 and TRBJ2-6; D might be TRBD2 (5 bases). Trimming took 10 bases from V and 1 from J, leaving 14 bases between them. This CDR3 contains 15 residues. The V gene's germline CDR1 is MDHEN and CDR2 SYDVKM. In nucleotides, the CDR3 is TGTGCCACCCACGGGAAATTATCTGGGGCCAACGTCCTGACTTTC. This encodes CATHGKLSGANVLTF.

This chain links TRBV5-1 with TRBJ2-3, with D unclear. Germline values: CDR1 SGHRS, CDR2 YFSETQ. V was pared by 0 bases and J by 12 bases, with 11 bases between. CDR3 length: 12 residues. The CDR3 sequence: CASSLEEYEQYF. CDR3 bases: TGCGCCAGCAGCTTGGAAGAGTACGAACAGTATTTT.

In DNA, the CDR3 is TGCGCCAGCAGCTGGACGACAGGGAAGGCTGAAGCTTTCTTT. Its translation: CASSWTTGKAEAFF. The chain couples TRBV5-1 to TRBJ1-1; 7 nucleotides line up with TRBD1. The junction had 8 bases not matched to a gene; V was cut back by 3 bases and J by 6 bases. CDR3 length equals 14 residues. Germline assignment: CDR1 SGHRS and CDR2 YFSETQ.

This clone occurred once. DNA of the CDR3: TGTGCCAGCAGCTTGGATGCAGGGATCTATGGCTACACCTTC. Protein: CASSLDAGIYGYTF. V and J are TRBV11-2 and TRBJ1-2, with D possibly TRBD1 on 5 matching bases. The germline gives CDR1 SGHAT, CDR2 FQNNGV. CDR3 length: 14 amino acids. With 3 bases removed from V and 4 bases from J, the gap between germline ends came to 12 bases. Looking up the rest from reference TRBV11-2 and TRBJ1-2 gives the full variable domain: EAGVAQSPRYKIIEKRQSVAFWCNPISGHATLYWYQQILGQGPKLLIQFQNNGVVDDSQLPKDRFSAERLKGVDSTLKIQPAKLEDSAVYLCASSLDAGIYGYTFGSGTRLTVV.

This clone was counted only a few times. The chain carries TRBV18 and TRBJ1-5; 8 bases fit TRBD1. V was pared by 3 bases and J by 0 bases, with 1 base of the junction left unmatched. The CDR3 is 15 amino acids. Germline values: CDR1 KGHSH, CDR2 LQKENI. The CDR3 nucleotides read TGTGCCAGCTCACCGGGACAGGATAGCAATCAGCCCCAGCATTTT. This translates into CASSPGQDSNQPQHF. Using reference TRBV18 and TRBJ1-5 for the parts outside the CDR3, the full variable domain is NAGVMQNPRHLVRRRGQEARLRCSPMKGHSHVYWYRQLPEEGLKFMVYLQKENIIDESGMPKERFSAEFPKEGPSILRIQQVVRGDSAAYFCASSPGQDSNQPQHFGDGTRLSIL.

The V call is TRBV7-8, the J call TRBJ2-7, with TRBD2 matching over 12 bases. This CDR3 has 16 amino acids. The ends lost 6 bases at V and 1 base at J; junction bases unmatched: 7. Germline V gene sequence: CDR1 SGHVS, CDR2 FQNEAQ. The CDR3 sequence is CASSPRTSGDSYEQYF. The DNA for the CDR3 is TGTGCCAGCAGTCCGAGGACTAGCGGGGATTCCTACGAGCAGTACTTC.

This clone was seen a few times. The chain uses TRBV6-1 and TRBJ1-1; D ambiguous. This CDR3 is 11 amino acids long. CDR1 and CDR2 (germline): MNHNS, SASEGT. V lost 5 bases and J lost 11, with 12 bases in between. The CDR3 sequence is CASSPQVAAFF. CDR3 nucleotides: TGTGCCAGCAGTCCCCAGGTTGCGGCTTTCTTT.

This clone was seen a handful of times. The V call is TRBV19, the J call TRBJ1-2; tentative D call: TRBD1 (5 bases). With 7 bases removed from V and 5 bases from J, the gap between germline ends came to 14 bases. The CDR3 covers 13 residues. From germline, CDR1 is LNHDA and CDR2 SQIVND (reference sequence). The CDR3 nucleotides are TGTGCCAGTATCGGAGGGGTGGCTTATGGCTACACCTTC. This translates into CASIGGVAYGYTF.

V gene TRBV15 combines with J gene TRBJ2-2, with TRBD2 identical over 11 bases. Losses at the gene ends were 3 bases for V and 4 bases for J; bases not matched to a gene: 10. This CDR3 has 18 residues. Looked up from germline, CDR1 is LNHNV and CDR2 is YYDKDF (reference sequence). This CDR3 reads CATSRGSGRAVATGELFF. DNA for the CDR3: TGTGCCACCAGCAGGGGTAGCGGGAGGGCCGTCGCCACCGGGGAGCTGTTTTTT.

This sequence joins TRBV14 and TRBJ1-6; tentatively, D is TRBD1 (5 bases). The CDR3 is 14 amino acids. Germline V gene sequence: CDR1 SGHDN, CDR2 FVKESK. V shed 1 base and J shed 7 bases, with 8 bases lying between them. The CDR3 nucleotides read TGTGCCAGCAGCCAAGGCAGGGAAAATTCACCCCTCCACTTT. Translation gives CASSQGRENSPLHF.

The rearrangement joins TRBV2 to TRBJ2-5, with 13 nucleotides matching TRBD2. CDR3 length: 16 residues. V lost 6 bases, J lost 5 bases, and 9 bases stayed unmatched. Germline lookup yields CDR1 SNHLY and CDR2 FYNNEI. The CDR3 coding sequence is TGTGCCAGCAGGAGGGTACTAGCGGGGGGGCGGGAGACCCAGTACTTC. Translating it yields CASRRVLAGGRETQYF.